A selection of T cell receptor beta chains follows, all from one sample in a study of blood T cell repertoires in COVID-19. Using immunoSEQ multiplex PCR, the repertoire was profiled, and TCRdb retains in-frame clones only, with some absent. The sample lists about 220,000 clones; around 82% were seen once. Material for sequencing was peripheral blood. These receptor sequences come from a woman aged 80 or older with acute or convalescent COVID-19. Each CDR3 is given with its conserved first and last residue. D genes are given only for firm matches. Size is omitted from some rows. Given values are once, few, many or a class for expanded clones.

v_gene: TRBV5-1; abundance: .; j_gene: TRBJ1-1; d_gene: .; CDR3aa: CASSLAETGNLNTEAFF; CDR3nt: TGCGCCAGCAGCTTGGCGGAGACAGGTAACTTGAACACTGAAGCTTTCTTT
v_gene: TRBV4-1; abundance: .; j_gene: TRBJ2-3; d_gene: TRBD2; CDR3aa: CASSPLTSGGPTSTDTQYF; CDR3nt: TGCGCCAGCAGCCCACTAACTAGCGGGGGACCAACTAGCACAGATACGCAGTATTTT
v_gene: TRBV7-9; abundance: .; j_gene: TRBJ1-3; d_gene: .; CDR3aa: CASSLYSATGNTIYF; CDR3nt: TGTGCCAGCAGCTTATACTCAGCGACTGGAAACACCATATATTTT
v_gene: TRBV6-2/TRBV6-3; abundance: .; j_gene: TRBJ2-5; d_gene: TRBD2; CDR3aa: CASTPAGVIGLETQYF; CDR3nt: TGTGCCAGCACCCCAGCGGGAGTAATAGGACTAGAGACCCAGTACTTC
v_gene: TRBV5-1; abundance: .; j_gene: TRBJ1-3; d_gene: .; CDR3aa: CASSYGGTGNTIYF; CDR3nt: TGCGCCAGCAGCTATGGGGGCACTGGAAACACCATATATTTT
v_gene: TRBV27; abundance: few; j_gene: TRBJ1-6; d_gene: .; CDR3aa: CASSLSRTQGRGNSPLHF; CDR3nt: TGTGCCAGCAGTCTGAGCCGAACCCAGGGGCGAGGGAATTCACCCCTCCACTTT
v_gene: TRBV19; abundance: .; j_gene: TRBJ1-1; d_gene: TRBD1; CDR3aa: CASTDRVGTEAFF; CDR3nt: TGTGCCAGTACCGACAGGGTGGGCACTGAAGCTTTCTTT
v_gene: TRBV7-8; abundance: .; j_gene: TRBJ1-5; d_gene: TRBD1; CDR3aa: CASNEGAGGGLVRPQHF; CDR3nt: TGTGCCAGCAACGAAGGGGCGGGAGGGGGCCTTGTTAGGCCCCAGCATTTT
v_gene: TRBV7-3; abundance: .; j_gene: TRBJ1-6; d_gene: .; CDR3aa: CASSWRGVGNSPLHF; CDR3nt: TGTGCCAGCAGCTGGCGGGGGGTAGGCAATTCACCCCTCCACTTT
v_gene: TRBV25-1; abundance: .; j_gene: TRBJ2-1; d_gene: .; CDR3aa: CASSESVAAQTQFF; CDR3nt: TGTGCCAGCAGTGAATCGGTAGCCGCCCAGACGCAGTTCTTC
v_gene: TRBV5-6; abundance: .; j_gene: TRBJ2-3; d_gene: TRBD2; CDR3aa: CASSRLAGGRKDTQYF; CDR3nt: TGTGCCAGCAGCAGACTAGCGGGGGGCCGGAAAGATACGCAGTATTTT
v_gene: TRBV12-2; abundance: once; j_gene: TRBJ2-7; d_gene: .; CDR3aa: CASRLNESRTDTYEQYF; CDR3nt: TGTGCAAGTCGCTTAAACGAGAGTCGAACGGACACTTACGAGCAGTACTTC
v_gene: TRBV6-5; abundance: .; j_gene: TRBJ1-6; d_gene: .; CDR3aa: CASENPSPLHF; CDR3nt: TGTGCCAGCGAGAACCCTTCACCCCTCCACTTT
v_gene: TRBV5-4; abundance: .; j_gene: TRBJ1-3; d_gene: .; CDR3aa: CASSLMGQSGNTIYF; CDR3nt: TGTGCCAGCAGCTTGATGGGACAATCTGGAAACACCATATATTTT
v_gene: TRBV6-6; abundance: once; j_gene: TRBJ1-5; d_gene: TRBD1; CDR3aa: CASSPLGTGGNQPQHF; CDR3nt: TGTGCCAGCAGCCCCCTGGGGACAGGGGGCAATCAGCCCCAGCATTTT
v_gene: TRBV6-2/TRBV6-3; abundance: .; j_gene: TRBJ2-1; d_gene: TRBD2; CDR3aa: CASSRAGLAGGPSNEQFF; CDR3nt: TGTGCCAGCAGTCGCGCGGGACTAGCGGGGGGGCCCAGCAATGAGCAGTTCTTC
v_gene: TRBV6-1; abundance: .; j_gene: TRBJ1-3; d_gene: .; CDR3aa: CASSAPTGRSRHSGNTIYF; CDR3nt: TGTGCCAGCAGTGCCCCGACCGGGAGATCAAGACACTCTGGAAACACCATATATTTT
v_gene: TRBV25-1; abundance: .; j_gene: TRBJ2-2; d_gene: TRBD1; CDR3aa: CASSERGRGTGELFF; CDR3nt: TGTGCCAGCAGTGAAAGGGGGCGCGGCACCGGGGAGCTGTTTTTT
v_gene: TRBV10-2; abundance: few; j_gene: TRBJ1-4; d_gene: .; CDR3aa: CASSDGRTNEKLFF; CDR3nt: TGCGCCAGCAGTGACGGTAGAACTAATGAAAAACTGTTTTTT
v_gene: TRBV6-6; abundance: .; j_gene: TRBJ2-1; d_gene: .; CDR3aa: CASAPQTPYNEQFF; CDR3nt: TGTGCCAGCGCCCCCCAGACACCCTACAATGAGCAGTTCTTC
v_gene: TRBV30; abundance: .; j_gene: TRBJ1-6; d_gene: .; CDR3aa: CAWSVQNSPLHF; CDR3nt: TGTGCCTGGAGTGTACAGAATTCACCCCTCCACTTT
v_gene: TRBV19; abundance: .; j_gene: TRBJ2-2; d_gene: TRBD1; CDR3aa: CASSTWGTGGATRTGELFF; CDR3nt: TGTGCCAGTAGTACCTGGGGGACAGGGGGCGCGACCCGAACCGGGGAGCTGTTTTTT
v_gene: TRBV5-6; abundance: .; j_gene: TRBJ2-7; d_gene: TRBD1; CDR3aa: CASSFDRGAYEQYF; CDR3nt: TGTGCCAGCAGTTTCGACAGGGGGGCCTACGAGCAGTACTTC
v_gene: TRBV28; abundance: .; j_gene: TRBJ1-3; d_gene: TRBD1; CDR3aa: CASTSGGRDRDGNTIYF; CDR3nt: TGTGCCAGCACCTCCGGGGGCCGGGACAGGGACGGAAACACCATATATTTT
v_gene: TRBV28; abundance: .; j_gene: TRBJ1-2; d_gene: TRBD1; CDR3aa: CASSQDRGVGGYTF; CDR3nt: TGTGCCAGCAGCCAGGACAGGGGAGTTGGCGGCTACACCTTC
v_gene: TRBV5-1; abundance: .; j_gene: TRBJ2-1; d_gene: TRBD2; CDR3aa: CASSPEGSGGKTYNEQFF; CDR3nt: TGCGCCAGCAGCCCTGAGGGTAGCGGGGGGAAAACCTACAATGAGCAGTTCTTC
v_gene: TRBV5-1; abundance: .; j_gene: TRBJ1-2; d_gene: TRBD1; CDR3aa: CASSFTGGEGYTF; CDR3nt: TGCGCCAGCAGCTTTACAGGGGGCGAAGGCTACACCTTC
v_gene: TRBV5-4; abundance: .; j_gene: TRBJ2-1; d_gene: TRBD2; CDR3aa: CASSLAGGVYNEQFF; CDR3nt: TGTGCCAGCAGCTTGGCGGGGGGAGTTTACAATGAGCAGTTCTTC
v_gene: TRBV10-3; abundance: .; j_gene: TRBJ1-2; d_gene: .; CDR3aa: CAISEYEGFNYGYTF; CDR3nt: TGTGCCATCAGTGAATACGAGGGTTTTAACTATGGCTACACCTTC
v_gene: TRBV6-2/TRBV6-3; abundance: .; j_gene: TRBJ1-1; d_gene: .; CDR3aa: CASSDYFYEEPTEAFF; CDR3nt: TGTGCCAGCAGTGACTACTTTTACGAGGAGCCCACTGAAGCTTTCTTT
v_gene: TRBV5-6; abundance: .; j_gene: TRBJ2-1; d_gene: TRBD2; CDR3aa: CASSPLAGGNYNEQFF; CDR3nt: TGTGCCAGCAGCCCCCTAGCGGGGGGCAATTACAATGAGCAGTTCTTC
v_gene: TRBV19; abundance: .; j_gene: TRBJ2-7; d_gene: .; CDR3aa: CASSDGGGGTYEQYF; CDR3nt: TGTGCCAGTAGTGACGGTGGGGGAGGAACCTACGAGCAGTACTTC
v_gene: TRBV5-1; abundance: once; j_gene: TRBJ2-3; d_gene: TRBD2; CDR3aa: CASSLLADTDTQYF; CDR3nt: TGCGCCAGCAGCTTACTAGCGGACACAGATACGCAGTATTTT
v_gene: TRBV6-6; abundance: .; j_gene: TRBJ2-1; d_gene: TRBD1; CDR3aa: CASSRTGRGHSYNEQFF; CDR3nt: TGTGCCAGCAGTCGGACGGGCAGGGGGCACTCCTACAATGAGCAGTTCTTC
v_gene: TRBV19; abundance: .; j_gene: TRBJ1-4; d_gene: TRBD1; CDR3aa: CASSGQGALEKLFF; CDR3nt: TGTGCCAGTAGTGGCCAGGGGGCGTTGGAAAAACTGTTTTTT
v_gene: TRBV5-4; abundance: .; j_gene: TRBJ2-3; d_gene: TRBD2; CDR3aa: CASSSQRGRGTDTQYF; CDR3nt: TGTGCCAGCAGCTCCCAGCGGGGGAGAGGCACAGATACGCAGTATTTT
v_gene: TRBV10-3; abundance: .; j_gene: TRBJ1-1; d_gene: .; CDR3aa: CAISEVDDGGTEAFF; CDR3nt: TGTGCCATCAGTGAAGTGGACGACGGGGGCACTGAAGCTTTCTTT
v_gene: TRBV12-3/TRBV12-4; abundance: .; j_gene: TRBJ1-5; d_gene: .; CDR3aa: CASSFPLQPQHF; CDR3nt: TGTGCCAGCAGTTTCCCACTTCAGCCCCAGCATTTT
v_gene: TRBV19; abundance: few; j_gene: TRBJ1-4; d_gene: TRBD1; CDR3aa: CASSTTGQGAIRTEKLFF; CDR3nt: TGTGCCAGTAGTACTACCGGACAGGGGGCTATCCGGACTGAAAAACTGTTTTTT
v_gene: TRBV19; abundance: .; j_gene: TRBJ1-6; d_gene: TRBD1; CDR3aa: CASTLAAGGGSPLHF; CDR3nt: TGTGCCAGTACCTTGGCGGCAGGGGGCGGTTCACCCCTCCACTTT
v_gene: TRBV7-2; abundance: .; j_gene: TRBJ1-5; d_gene: .; CDR3aa: CASSNMRDSNQPQHF; CDR3nt: TGTGCCAGCAGCAACATGCGGGATAGCAATCAGCCCCAGCATTTT
v_gene: TRBV6-1; abundance: .; j_gene: TRBJ1-5; d_gene: TRBD1; CDR3aa: CASSESQTGHNQPQHF; CDR3nt: TGTGCCAGCAGTGAAAGTCAGACAGGGCACAATCAGCCCCAGCATTTT
v_gene: TRBV12-3/TRBV12-4; abundance: .; j_gene: TRBJ1-2; d_gene: .; CDR3aa: CASSLGQDYGYTF; CDR3nt: TGTGCCAGCAGTTTAGGACAGGACTATGGCTACACCTTC
v_gene: TRBV5-1; abundance: .; j_gene: TRBJ1-1; d_gene: TRBD1; CDR3aa: CASSPSAGQTNTEAFF; CDR3nt: TGCGCCAGCAGCCCGTCGGCGGGACAGACGAACACTGAAGCTTTCTTT
v_gene: TRBV7-8; abundance: .; j_gene: TRBJ1-2; d_gene: TRBD1; CDR3aa: CASSIADRQRSGYTF; CDR3nt: TGTGCCAGCAGCATTGCGGACAGGCAACGTTCTGGCTACACCTTC
v_gene: TRBV7-2; abundance: .; j_gene: TRBJ2-1; d_gene: TRBD2; CDR3aa: CASSTGLAIRRNEQFF; CDR3nt: TGTGCCAGCAGCACGGGACTAGCAATCCGGCGAAATGAGCAGTTCTTC
v_gene: TRBV5-1; abundance: few; j_gene: TRBJ1-2; d_gene: .; CDR3aa: CASSPLGSRLYGYTF; CDR3nt: TGCGCCAGCAGCCCCCTCGGGTCCCGACTCTATGGCTACACCTTC
v_gene: TRBV3-1/TRBV3-2; abundance: .; j_gene: TRBJ1-1; d_gene: TRBD1; CDR3aa: CASSLQQGANTEAFF; CDR3nt: TGTGCCAGCAGCCTACAACAGGGGGCGAACACTGAAGCTTTCTTT
v_gene: TRBV20-1; abundance: .; j_gene: TRBJ1-1; d_gene: TRBD1; CDR3aa: CSASQGARNTEAFF; CDR3nt: TGCAGTGCTAGTCAGGGGGCCCGGAACACTGAAGCTTTCTTT
v_gene: TRBV12-3/TRBV12-4; abundance: .; j_gene: TRBJ2-7; d_gene: .; CDR3aa: CASSLGLEQYF; CDR3nt: TGTGCCAGCAGTTTAGGTTTAGAGCAGTACTTC
v_gene: TRBV4-2; abundance: .; j_gene: TRBJ1-1; d_gene: TRBD1; CDR3aa: CASSHPSLGQSLEAFF; CDR3nt: TGTGCCAGCAGCCACCCTTCCCTGGGACAGAGCCTTGAAGCTTTCTTT
v_gene: TRBV6-5; abundance: .; j_gene: TRBJ2-1; d_gene: TRBD2; CDR3aa: CASSPTSGGSGEQFF; CDR3nt: TGTGCCAGCAGTCCCACTAGCGGGGGTTCCGGTGAGCAGTTCTTC